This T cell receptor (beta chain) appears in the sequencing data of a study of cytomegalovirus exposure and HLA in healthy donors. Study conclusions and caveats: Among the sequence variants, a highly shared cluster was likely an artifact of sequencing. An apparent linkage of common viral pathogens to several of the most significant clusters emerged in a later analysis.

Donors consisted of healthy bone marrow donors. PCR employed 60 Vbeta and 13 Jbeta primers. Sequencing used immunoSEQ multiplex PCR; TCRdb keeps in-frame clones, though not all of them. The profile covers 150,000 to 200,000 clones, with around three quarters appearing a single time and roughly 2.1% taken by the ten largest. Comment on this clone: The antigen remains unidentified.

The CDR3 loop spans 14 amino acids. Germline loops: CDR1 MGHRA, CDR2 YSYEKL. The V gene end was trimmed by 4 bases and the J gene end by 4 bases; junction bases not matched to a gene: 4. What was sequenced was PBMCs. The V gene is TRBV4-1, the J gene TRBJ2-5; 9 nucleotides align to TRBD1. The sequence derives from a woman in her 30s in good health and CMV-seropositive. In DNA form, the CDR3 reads TGCGCCAGCAGCCTACAGGGGGCGCGAGAGACCCAGTACTTC. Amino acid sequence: CASSLQGARETQYF.